A single sample gave rise to the 22 T cell receptor beta chains below, sequenced in a study of blood T cell repertoires in COVID-19. Profiled with immunoSEQ multiplex PCR; TCRdb holds only in-frame clones, not every one. Seen here are 35,000 to 45,000 clones, around 81% observed once, and the top ten hold under 7%. The sequenced material came from peripheral blood. The source is a man aged 50 to 60 with active COVID-19.

This chain uses TRBV5-8 with TRBJ2-7; D is perhaps TRBD1 (5 bases). The ends were cut back, 3 bases at V and 1 base at J, with 14 bases in the middle. The CDR3 contains 15 residues. Looked up from germline, CDR1 is SGHTS and CDR2 is YDEGEE. This CDR3 reads CASSSWGGYSYEQYF. The DNA for the CDR3 is TGTGCCAGCAGCTCCTGGGGCGGTTATTCCTACGAGCAGTACTTC.

V and J are TRBV2 and TRBJ1-5; 9 bases align to TRBD1. Per the germline V gene, CDR1 is SNHLY and CDR2 is FYNNEI. The CDR3 has 13 residues. Trimming removed 8 bases from V and 4 bases from J; junction bases left unmatched: 3. The CDR3 reads CASGDRENQPQHF. CDR3 nucleotide sequence: TGTGCCAGCGGGGACAGGGAGAATCAGCCCCAGCATTTT.

The table lists this clone with a few counts. J is TRBJ2-5 and V is TRBV6-2 or TRBV6-3; 13 positions agree with TRBD2. Trimming cost V 5 bases and J 4 bases; bases outside gene matches: 10. The CDR3 runs 17 residues. CDR1 MNHEY and CDR2 SVGEGT come from the germline V gene. The CDR3 sequence is CASSPRTSGRARETQYF. DNA of the CDR3: TGTGCCAGCAGTCCGCGAACTAGCGGGAGGGCCCGAGAGACCCAGTACTTC.

This chain connects TRBV29-1 to TRBJ2-2; D unclear. Germline lookup yields CDR1 SQVTM and CDR2 ANQGSEA. This CDR3 region has 12 residues. With 5 bases removed from V and 2 bases from J, the gap between germline ends came to 6 bases. In nucleotides, the CDR3 is TGCAGCGTTAGCGAAAACACCGGGGAGCTGTTTTTT. Its translation: CSVSENTGELFF.

This sequence joins TRBV16 and TRBJ1-5; 11 bases agree with TRBD1. J was trimmed by 4 bases and V by 7 bases; bases with no gene match: 15. The CDR3 extends over 18 amino acids. From germline, CDR1 is KGHSY and CDR2 FQNENV. The CDR3: CASTIGTGGPRGNQPQHF. The CDR3, as DNA: TGTGCCAGCACCATTGGGACAGGGGGTCCTCGGGGGAATCAGCCCCAGCATTTT.

The chain carries TRBV5-4 and TRBJ2-2; D call uncertain. The germline gives CDR1 SGHNT, CDR2 YYREEE (reference sequence). V shed 4 bases and J shed 3 bases, with 7 bases lying between them. This CDR3 spans 13 amino acids. In DNA form, the CDR3 reads TGTGCCAGCAGCGTCCGGGACACCGGGGAGCTGTTTTTT. As protein: CASSVRDTGELFF. The entire variable domain, with the rest obtained from reference TRBV5-4 and TRBJ2-2, is as follows: ETGVTQSPTHLIKTRGQQVTLRCSSQSGHNTVSWYQQALGQGPQFIFQYYREEENGRGNFPPRFSGLQFPNYSSELNVNALELDDSALYLCASSVRDTGELFFGEGSRLTVL.

The chain joins TRBV11-3 to TRBJ1-6; 8 nucleotides align to TRBD1. CDR1 is SGHNT and CDR2 is YENEEA in the germline V gene. The trim removed 0 bases at V and 9 bases at J, leaving 7 bases unmatched. CDR3 length equals 16 residues. The CDR3 DNA reads TGTGCCAGCAGCTTAGATTTTGCAGGGGGCGGTTCACCCCTCCACTTT. Its translation: CASSLDFAGGGSPLHF.

CDR3: CASSQNTPYEQYF. CDR3 in DNA: TGCGCCAGCAGCCAAAACACCCCCTACGAGCAGTACTTC. The chain joins TRBV4-3 to TRBJ2-7, with no clear D. The CDR3 extends over 13 amino acids. V lost 2 bases and J lost 2, with 7 bases in between. CDR1 LGHNA and CDR2 YSLEER come from the germline V gene.

The chain recombines TRBV27 with TRBJ2-5, with 10 bases aligning to TRBD2. Germline trimming cut 2 bases from V and 2 bases from J; bases unmatched to any gene: 5. CDR1 MNHEY and CDR2 SMNVEV come from the germline V gene (reference sequence). The CDR3 loop spans 16 amino acids. The CDR3 reads CASSLTSGAKQETQYF. The CDR3 bases are TGTGCCAGCAGTTTAACTAGCGGGGCCAAGCAAGAGACCCAGTACTTC.

This chain joins TRBV7-6 and TRBJ2-2, with 7 nucleotides matching TRBD2. This CDR3 comprises 13 residues. V shed 6 bases and J 5 bases; nucleotides not matched to a gene: 3. Germline loops: CDR1 SGHVS, CDR2 FNYEAQ. The CDR3 spells CASSSGGTGELFF. The CDR3, as DNA: TGTGCCAGCAGTTCCGGGGGGACCGGGGAGCTGTTTTTT. Drawing the rest from reference TRBV7-6 and TRBJ2-2, the complete variable domain is GAGVSQSPRYKVTKRGQDVALRCDPISGHVSLYWYRQALGQGPEFLTYFNYEAQQDKSGLPNDRFSAERPEGSISTLTIQRTEQRDSAMYRCASSSGGTGELFFGEGSRLTVL.

The V call is TRBV7-2, the J call TRBJ2-5, with D tentatively TRBD2 (7 bases). The germline CDR1 and CDR2 sequences are SGHTA and FQGNSA. Trimming shortened V by 0 bases and J by 5 bases, and 19 bases separated the two germline ends. CDR3 length: 17 amino acids. The DNA of the CDR3 is TGTGCCAGCAGCTTAGCGGTCATGGGGGGGCCCGTCGAGACCCAGTACTTC. It encodes CASSLAVMGGPVETQYF.

This clone was detected only once. The chain carries TRBV28 and TRBJ1-1; weak D call: TRBD1 (6 bases). Germline V gene sequence: CDR1 MDHEN, CDR2 SYDVKM. Deletions cut 10 bases from V and 4 bases from J, with 19 bases between. The CDR3 covers 14 residues. The CDR3: CATLTEQGATEAFF. The CDR3 DNA is TGTGCCACCTTAACCGAACAGGGCGCCACTGAAGCTTTCTTT.

The chain joins TRBV7-3 to TRBJ2-7; D unresolved. The CDR3 consists of 15 residues. With 5 bases removed from V and 0 bases from J, the gap between germline ends came to 14 bases. Germline V gene lookup returns CDR1 SGHTA and CDR2 FQGTGA. CDR3 protein: CASSLPRQRSYEQYF. In DNA form, the CDR3 reads TGTGCCAGCAGCCTACCTCGCCAGCGCTCCTACGAGCAGTACTTC.

This clone was counted a single time. This chain uses TRBV7-9 with TRBJ1-4; 8 nucleotides match TRBD1. The CDR3 length is 14 residues. The J segment lost 8 bases and the V segment lost 4 bases, leaving 6 bases of the junction unmatched. Germline V lookup: CDR1 SEHNR, CDR2 FQNEAQ (reference sequence). The CDR3 DNA is TGTGCCAGCAGCTCGACAGGGGTCCCCGAAAAACTGTTTTTT. Its protein is CASSSTGVPEKLFF.

This chain uses TRBV3-1 (or the pseudogene TRBV3-2) with TRBJ2-2; D uncertain. Germline CDR1 is LGHDT and CDR2 is YNNKEL (reference sequence). The germline V and J ends were trimmed by 4 bases and 2 bases, with 14 bases remaining between them. The CDR3 length is 16 residues. The CDR3 DNA sequence: TGTGCCAGCAGCCTACGGAGTAGCACTAACACCGGGGAGCTGTTTTTT. It yields the protein CASSLRSSTNTGELFF.

DNA of the CDR3: TGTGCCAGCAGCCCCGGGACAGGGGTCTACGAGCAGTACTTC. The encoded protein is CASSPGTGVYEQYF. V usage is TRBV7-2 and J usage is TRBJ2-7, with 10 bases identical to TRBD1. Germline V gene sequence: CDR1 SGHTA, CDR2 FQGNSA. The CDR3 runs 14 residues. The V segment lost 5 bases and the J segment 3 bases; nucleotides outside the gene matches: 4.

V is TRBV11-3 and J is TRBJ1-3, with D maybe TRBD1 (5 bases). Germline V gives CDR1 SGHNT, CDR2 YENEEA. Trimming shortened V by 3 bases and J by 2 bases, and 8 bases separated the two germline ends. The CDR3 has 14 amino acids. The DNA of the CDR3 is TGTGCCAGCAGCTTCTCAGGGACTGGAAACACCATATATTTT. Translated: CASSFSGTGNTIYF.

The chain couples TRBV10-2 to TRBJ2-5; TRBD1 aligns across 8 bases. This CDR3 region has 15 residues. Per the germline V gene, CDR1 is WSHSY and CDR2 is SAAADI. The V and J ends lost 1 base and 5 bases, in that order; junction bases with no gene match: 6. The CDR3 region has the DNA TGCGCCAGCAGTGAGTTGAACAGGGGGTACGAGACCCAGTACTTC. Protein sequence: CASSELNRGYETQYF.

CDR3 nucleotides: TGCGCCAGCAGCTTCTCCGGGGTAGAGCAGTACTTC. Encoded protein: CASSFSGVEQYF. The rearrangement uses TRBV5-1 and TRBJ2-7; tentative D call: TRBD2 (5 bases). This CDR3 contains 12 residues. Germline assignment: CDR1 SGHRS and CDR2 YFSETQ. Trimming removed 2 bases at V and 7 bases at J, with 10 bases between.

This clone was seen a single time. The chain couples TRBV5-1 to TRBJ1-2; D is uncertain. V was clipped by 0 bases and J by 0 bases, with 15 bases between them. This CDR3 has 17 residues. Germline values: CDR1 SGHRS, CDR2 YFSETQ. This CDR3 is CASSLDPKSGSNYGYTF. The CDR3 DNA is TGCGCCAGCAGCTTGGACCCTAAATCAGGTTCTAACTATGGCTACACCTTC.

V and J are TRBV11-3 and TRBJ2-1, with D perhaps matching TRBD1 (6 bases). The germline CDR1 and CDR2 sequences are SGHNT and YENEEA. V lost 2 bases and J 9 bases, leaving 20 bases between the germline ends. CDR3 length equals 16 residues. Written as DNA, the CDR3 is TGTGCCAGCAGCTTACCCTGGGACACCGCGTACGCTGAGCAGTTCTTC. Translated: CASSLPWDTAYAEQFF.

This sequence joins TRBV7-2 and TRBJ2-7; 8 bases are a match to TRBD2. The trim removed 6 bases at V and 2 bases at J, leaving 9 bases unmatched. There are 15 residues in the CDR3. The germline gives CDR1 SGHTA, CDR2 FQGNSA. This CDR3 is CASSWMAGGAYEQYF. The DNA of the CDR3 is TGTGCCAGCAGTTGGATGGCGGGGGGAGCCTACGAGCAGTACTTC.